The TCR beta chain described here comes from a study of CD8 T cells in ankylosing spondylitis. Notes on the study in general: Within matched ankylosing spondylitis synovial fluid, disease-linked clones were reportedly significantly enriched. Disease-linked clones displayed a CD8+ phenotype and appeared relatively rarely in peripheral blood. Ankylosing spondylitis blood appeared to be characterized by a TCR beta motif of under 10 highly homologous variants.

In the case of this clonotype: The target antigen is unknown.

Quantitative 5'-RACE with molecular barcodes generated TCR beta libraries. TCRdb independently ran MiXCR on the 5' RACE reads; one entry per CDR3 protein. Found here are more than 200,000 distinct CDR3 sequences, 20% to 30% of them singletons; the top ten hold 0.61%. This CDR3 spans 14 amino acids. V was pared by 9 bases and J by 6 bases, with 9 bases of the junction left unmatched. Per the germline V gene, CDR1 is MGHDK and CDR2 is SYGVNS. The chain carries TRBV25-1 and TRBJ2-7; the match to TRBD1 covers 12 bases. This clonotype was obtained from a male donor with ankylosing spondylitis or in good health (not recorded which). The sequenced material came from blood, either unsorted or a sorted T cell fraction (not recorded which). CDR3 sequence reads: CASLGAGQGAEQYF. CDR3 DNA sequence: TGTGCCAGTCTCGGAGCGGGACAGGGGGCCGAGCAGTACTTC.